This TCR beta chain was retrieved from a study of blood T cell repertoires in COVID-19. In the study overall: Sites in the United States, Italy and Spain provided acute and convalescent COVID-19 samples.

Two negative PCRs, clearance, or symptom resolution were required of recovered Cohort 3 donors. As processed by the authors: The authors estimated nucleated cell counts from reference gene primer amplification. TCRdb keeps only in-frame clones here, not all; method: immunoSEQ multiplex PCR. V and J calls and clone size are as listed in that table; D and trimming were resolved from the DNA. The table has roughly 290,000 clones, approximately 85% seen once; the top ten hold over 2%. Germline CDR1 is GTSNPN and CDR2 is SVGIG (reference sequence). Trimming stripped 2 bases from V and 4 bases from J, with 20 bases between. The CDR3 is made up of 16 amino acids.

The sample taken for sequencing was PBMCs or T cells enriched from blood (not recorded which). The chain has TRBV30 and TRBJ1-2; no clear D gene. The sequence came from a man between 25 and 39 years old who had recovered from COVID-19. The CDR3 DNA sequence: TGTGCCTGGAGTTCCCGCCGCTTTAATCTCGGCTATGGCTACACCTTC. Protein sequence: CAWSSRRFNLGYGYTF.